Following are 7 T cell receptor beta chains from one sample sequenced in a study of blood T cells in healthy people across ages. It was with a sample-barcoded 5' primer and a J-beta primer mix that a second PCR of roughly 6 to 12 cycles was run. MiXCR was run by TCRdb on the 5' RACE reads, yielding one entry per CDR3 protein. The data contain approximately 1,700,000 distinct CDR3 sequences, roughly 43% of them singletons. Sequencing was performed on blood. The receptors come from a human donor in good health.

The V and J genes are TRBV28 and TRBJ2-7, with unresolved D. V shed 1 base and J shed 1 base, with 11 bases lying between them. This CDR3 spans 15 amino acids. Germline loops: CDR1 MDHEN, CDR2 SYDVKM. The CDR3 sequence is CASSLSRAGSYEQYF. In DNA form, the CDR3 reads TGTGCCAGCAGTTTATCTCGAGCAGGATCCTACGAGCAGTACTTC.

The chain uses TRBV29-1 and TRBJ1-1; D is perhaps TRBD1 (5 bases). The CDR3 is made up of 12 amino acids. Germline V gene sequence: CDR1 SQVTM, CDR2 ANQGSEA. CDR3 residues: CSLRGGDTEAFF. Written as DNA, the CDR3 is TGCAGTCTACGGGGGGGGGACACTGAAGCTTTCTTT.

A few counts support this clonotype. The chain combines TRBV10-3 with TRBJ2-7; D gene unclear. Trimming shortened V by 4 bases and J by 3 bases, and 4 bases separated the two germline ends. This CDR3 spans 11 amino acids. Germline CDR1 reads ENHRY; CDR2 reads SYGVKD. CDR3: CAISANYEQYF. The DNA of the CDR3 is TGTGCCATCAGTGCTAACTACGAGCAGTACTTC.

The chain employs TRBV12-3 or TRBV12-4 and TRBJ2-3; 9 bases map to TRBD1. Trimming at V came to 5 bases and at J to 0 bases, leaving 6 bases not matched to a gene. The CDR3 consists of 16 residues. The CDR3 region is CASSPPGTGSTDTQYF. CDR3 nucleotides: TGTGCCAGCAGTCCACCCGGGACAGGGAGCACAGATACGCAGTATTTT.

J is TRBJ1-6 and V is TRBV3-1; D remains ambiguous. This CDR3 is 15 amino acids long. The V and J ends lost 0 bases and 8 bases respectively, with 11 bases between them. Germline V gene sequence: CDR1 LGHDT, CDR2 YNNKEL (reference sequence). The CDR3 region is CASSQEGSADSPLHF. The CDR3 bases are TGTGCCAGCAGCCAAGAGGGGTCCGCGGATTCACCCCTCCACTTT.

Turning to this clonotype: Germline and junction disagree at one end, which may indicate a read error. The DNA of the CDR3 is TGTGCCAGCAGCTTACGACTGACCTACGAGCGGTACTTC. Translation gives CASSLRLTYERYF. The V call is TRBV5-5, the J call TRBJ2-7, with no clear D. CDR3 size: 13 residues. Germline V gene sequence: CDR1 SGHKS, CDR2 YYEKEE (reference sequence).

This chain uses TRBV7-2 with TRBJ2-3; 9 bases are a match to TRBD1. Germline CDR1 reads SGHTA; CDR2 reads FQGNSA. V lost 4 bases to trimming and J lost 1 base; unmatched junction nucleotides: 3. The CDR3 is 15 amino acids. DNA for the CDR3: TGTGCCAGCAGCTACCGGACAGGGGGCACAGATACGCAGTATTTT. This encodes CASSYRTGGTDTQYF.